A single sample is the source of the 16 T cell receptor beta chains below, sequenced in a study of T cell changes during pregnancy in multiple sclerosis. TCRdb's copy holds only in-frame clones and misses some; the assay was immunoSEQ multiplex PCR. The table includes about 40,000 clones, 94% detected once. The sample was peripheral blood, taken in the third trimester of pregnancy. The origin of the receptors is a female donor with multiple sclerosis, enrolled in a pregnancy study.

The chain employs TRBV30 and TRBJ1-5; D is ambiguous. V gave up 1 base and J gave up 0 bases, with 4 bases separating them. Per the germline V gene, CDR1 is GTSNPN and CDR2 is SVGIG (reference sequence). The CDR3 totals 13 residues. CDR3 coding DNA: TGTGCCTGGAGTGAGCATAGCAATCAGCCCCAGCATTTT. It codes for CAWSEHSNQPQHF.

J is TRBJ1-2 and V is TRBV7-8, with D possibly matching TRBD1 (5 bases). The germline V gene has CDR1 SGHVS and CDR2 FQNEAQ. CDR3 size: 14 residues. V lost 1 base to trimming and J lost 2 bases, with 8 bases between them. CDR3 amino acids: CASSLVAGNYGYTF. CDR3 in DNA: TGTGCCAGCAGCTTAGTCGCAGGGAACTATGGCTACACCTTC. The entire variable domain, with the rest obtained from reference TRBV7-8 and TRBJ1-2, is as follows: GAGVSQSPRYKVAKRGQDVALRCDPISGHVSLFWYQQALGQGPEFLTYFQNEAQLDKSGLPSDRFFAERPEGSVSTLKIQRTQQEDSAVYLCASSLVAGNYGYTFGSGTRLTVV.

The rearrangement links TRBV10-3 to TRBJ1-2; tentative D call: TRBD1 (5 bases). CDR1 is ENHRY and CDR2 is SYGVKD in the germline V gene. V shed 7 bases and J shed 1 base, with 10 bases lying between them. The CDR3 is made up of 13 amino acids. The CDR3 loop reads CAINQGSNYGYTF. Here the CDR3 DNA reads TGTGCCATCAACCAGGGTAGTAACTATGGCTACACCTTC.

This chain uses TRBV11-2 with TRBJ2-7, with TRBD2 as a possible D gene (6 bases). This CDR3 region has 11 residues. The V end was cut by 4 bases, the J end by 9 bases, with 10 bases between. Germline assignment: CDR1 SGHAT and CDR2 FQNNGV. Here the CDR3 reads CASSYQGGQYF. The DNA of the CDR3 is TGTGCCAGCAGCTACCAGGGAGGGCAGTACTTC.

The CDR3 loop is CASSLGGTENEKLFF. DNA for the CDR3: TGTGCCAGCAGCTTGGGTGGGACAGAAAATGAAAAACTGTTTTTT. The genes are TRBV5-4 and TRBJ1-4; 7 nucleotides align to TRBD1. Germline loops: CDR1 SGHNT, CDR2 YYREEE (reference sequence). The CDR3 is 15 amino acids. The junction had 4 bases not matched to a gene; V was cut back by 0 bases and J by 5 bases.

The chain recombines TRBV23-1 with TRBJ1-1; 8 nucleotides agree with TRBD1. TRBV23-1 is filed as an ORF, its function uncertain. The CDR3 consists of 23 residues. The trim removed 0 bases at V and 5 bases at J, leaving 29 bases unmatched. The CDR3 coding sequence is TGCGCCAGCAGTCAATCGCCCCCCAAATCCGGGATAAGACAGGGGATTACAGGGACTGAAGCTTTCTTT. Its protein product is CASSQSPPKSGIRQGITGTEAFF.

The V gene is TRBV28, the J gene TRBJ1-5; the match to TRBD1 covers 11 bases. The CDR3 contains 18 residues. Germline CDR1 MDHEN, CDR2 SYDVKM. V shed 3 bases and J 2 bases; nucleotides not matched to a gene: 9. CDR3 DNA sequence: TGTGCCAGCAGTTTCCCCGGACAGGGGGCGGTCGGCAATCAGCCCCAGCATTTT. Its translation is CASSFPGQGAVGNQPQHF.

In DNA form, the CDR3 reads TGTGCCAGCAGTGAAGAGACAGGGAATCAGCCCCAGCATTTT. Protein sequence: CASSEETGNQPQHF. The chain uses TRBV6-1 and TRBJ1-5; 7 positions match TRBD1. The CDR3 totals 14 residues. V shed 1 base and J 4 bases; nucleotides not matched to a gene: 1. CDR1 and CDR2 (germline): MNHNS, SASEGT.

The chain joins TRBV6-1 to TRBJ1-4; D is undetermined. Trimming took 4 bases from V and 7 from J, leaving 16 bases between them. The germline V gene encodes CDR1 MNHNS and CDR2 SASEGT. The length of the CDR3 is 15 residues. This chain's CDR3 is CASSGGVGSGEKLFF. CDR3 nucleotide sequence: TGTGCCAGCAGTGGTGGTGTGGGTTCGGGTGAAAAACTGTTTTTT.

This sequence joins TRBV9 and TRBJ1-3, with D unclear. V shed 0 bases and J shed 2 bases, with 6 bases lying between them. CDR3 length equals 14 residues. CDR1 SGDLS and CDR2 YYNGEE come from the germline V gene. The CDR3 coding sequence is TGTGCCAGCAGCGTAGATTCCGCTGGAAACACCATATATTTT. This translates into CASSVDSAGNTIYF.

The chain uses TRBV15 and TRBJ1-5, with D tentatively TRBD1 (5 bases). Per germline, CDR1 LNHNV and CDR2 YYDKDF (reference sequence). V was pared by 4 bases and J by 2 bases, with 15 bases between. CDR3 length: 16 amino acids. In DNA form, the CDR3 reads TGTGCCACCAGCACCCACCGGGGGTCCGGCAATCAGCCCCAGCATTTT. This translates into CATSTHRGSGNQPQHF.

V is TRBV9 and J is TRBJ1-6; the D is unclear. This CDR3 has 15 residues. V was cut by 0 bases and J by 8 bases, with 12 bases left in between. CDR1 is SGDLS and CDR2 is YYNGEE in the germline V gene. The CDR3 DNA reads TGTGCCAGCAGCGTAGGACCGGATCGGGATTCACCCCTCCACTTT. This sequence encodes CASSVGPDRDSPLHF.

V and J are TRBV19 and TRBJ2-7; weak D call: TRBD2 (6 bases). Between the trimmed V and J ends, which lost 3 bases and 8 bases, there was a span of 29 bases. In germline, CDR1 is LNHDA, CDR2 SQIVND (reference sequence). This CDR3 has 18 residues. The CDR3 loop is CASSILSPRGSGPGQQYF. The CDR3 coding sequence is TGTGCCAGTAGTATTCTGAGCCCGCGGGGTAGCGGACCAGGCCAGCAGTACTTC.

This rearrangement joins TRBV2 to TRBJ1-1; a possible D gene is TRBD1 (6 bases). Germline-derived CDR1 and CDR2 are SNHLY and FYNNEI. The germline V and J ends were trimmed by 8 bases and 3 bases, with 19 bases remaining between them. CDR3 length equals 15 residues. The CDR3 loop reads CASRGGGRPDTEAFF. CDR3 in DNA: TGTGCCAGCCGGGGAGGGGGGAGGCCTGACACTGAAGCTTTCTTT.

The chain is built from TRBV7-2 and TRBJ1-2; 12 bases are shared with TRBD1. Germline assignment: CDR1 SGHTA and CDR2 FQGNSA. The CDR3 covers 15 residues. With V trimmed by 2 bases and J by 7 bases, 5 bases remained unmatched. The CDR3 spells CASSLRDRGRGGYTF. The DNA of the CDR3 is TGTGCCAGCAGCTTAAGGGACAGGGGGCGCGGTGGCTACACCTTC.

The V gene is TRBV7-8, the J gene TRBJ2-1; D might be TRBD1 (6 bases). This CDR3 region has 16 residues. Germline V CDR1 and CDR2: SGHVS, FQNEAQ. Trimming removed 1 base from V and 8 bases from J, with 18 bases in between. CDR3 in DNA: TGTGCCAGCAGCTTAGAGGGCAGGGGTGGATTCCATGAGCAGTTCTTC. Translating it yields CASSLEGRGGFHEQFF.